What follows are 21 T cell receptor beta chains derived from one specimen sequenced in a study of cytomegalovirus exposure and HLA in healthy donors. Both 60 Vbeta primers and 13 Jbeta primers went into the PCR. TCRdb's table, derived via immunoSEQ multiplex PCR, lists solely in-frame clones and lacks some. The sample yields under 140,000 clones, 60% to 85% seen once. Specimen: PBMCs. These receptors all come from a woman in her sixties in good health and CMV-seropositive.

This clone has only one observation. The chain couples TRBV27 to TRBJ1-1; weak D call: TRBD1 (5 bases). The V and J ends lost 6 bases and 1 base respectively, with 18 bases between them. Germline V gene data show CDR1 as MNHEY and CDR2 as SMNVEV (reference sequence). The CDR3 has 16 residues. In DNA, the CDR3 is TGTGCCAGCAGCCATCCCGGGCGGGGGGGGAACACTGAAGCTTTCTTT. It specifies CASSHPGRGGNTEAFF.

This chain joins TRBV2 and TRBJ2-7; a possible D gene is TRBD1 (6 bases). Trimming shortened V by 6 bases and J by 4 bases, and 10 bases separated the two germline ends. This CDR3 is built from 12 residues. Germline assignment: CDR1 SNHLY and CDR2 FYNNEI. Written as DNA, the CDR3 is TGTGCCAGCAGACTGGACAGTTACGAGCAGTACTTC. It specifies CASRLDSYEQYF.

This clone was counted between two and nine times. The chain employs TRBV5-4 and TRBJ1-2; D ambiguous. This CDR3 has 14 amino acids. The V and J ends lost 0 bases and 4 bases respectively, with 10 bases between them. Per germline, CDR1 SGHNT and CDR2 YYREEE (reference sequence). CDR3 loop: CASSLGSRVYGYTF. The CDR3 DNA sequence: TGTGCCAGCAGCTTGGGGTCTCGAGTCTATGGCTACACCTTC.

This clone was observed once. The V gene is TRBV18, the J gene TRBJ1-5, with D perhaps TRBD1 (6 bases). The V end was cut by 6 bases, the J end by 5 bases, with 17 bases between. The CDR3 runs to 15 residues. The germline V gene has CDR1 KGHSH and CDR2 LQKENI. Here the CDR3 DNA reads TGTGCCAGCTCCCCGGTGTCACAGGGCGATCAGCCCCAGCATTTT. Its protein is CASSPVSQGDQPQHF.

CDR3 in DNA: TGTGCCAGCAGCACACCCACGGAGCGGGAGGGCTTTGGGGAGACCCAGTACTTC. This encodes CASSTPTEREGFGETQYF. V is TRBV11-3 and J is TRBJ2-5, with 10 bases aligning to TRBD2. Per germline, CDR1 SGHNT and CDR2 YENEEA. V lost 5 bases to trimming and J lost 5 bases; unmatched junction nucleotides: 17. This CDR3 is 18 amino acids long.

The gene calls are TRBV30 and TRBJ2-5; D may be TRBD2 (6 bases). The DNA end is more similar to TRBJ2-7, so the J call may be wrong. Germline lookup yields CDR1 GTSNPN and CDR2 SVGIG (reference sequence). The CDR3 covers 17 residues. The CDR3 is CAWSVPPFSGPSYEQYF. Here the CDR3 DNA reads TGTGCCTGGAGTGTACCCCCCTTTAGCGGACCTTCCTACGAGCAGTACTTC.

Written as DNA, the CDR3 is TGTGCCAGCTCACCACCGGACAAGTACCAAGAGACCCAGTACTTC. Its protein is CASSPPDKYQETQYF. The chain recombines TRBV18 with TRBJ2-5, with a tentative D call TRBD1 (5 bases). The CDR3 is 15 amino acids. In germline, CDR1 is KGHSH, CDR2 LQKENI. Trimming took off 0 bases at V and 0 bases at J, with 8 bases between the two ends.

The V and J genes are TRBV28 and TRBJ2-7; 11 nucleotides agree with TRBD1. The CDR3 has 16 residues. With V trimmed by 5 bases and J by 6 bases, 12 bases remained unmatched. Germline V gives CDR1 MDHEN, CDR2 SYDVKM. CDR3 sequence (DNA): TGTGCCAGCAGTACACCTGGACAGGGGGCAATTGTCGAGCAGTACTTC. Amino acid sequence: CASSTPGQGAIVEQYF.

This chain joins TRBV9 and TRBJ2-7; D might be TRBD1 (6 bases). CDR1 and CDR2 (germline): SGDLS, YYNGEE. The CDR3 totals 16 residues. Trimming took 3 bases from V and 0 from J, leaving 16 bases between them. The CDR3 loop is CASSALRQDSSYEQYF. CDR3 DNA sequence: TGTGCCAGCAGCGCCCTACGACAGGACAGCTCCTACGAGCAGTACTTC.

The CDR3 sequence is CATQPRSTDTQYF. In nucleotides, the CDR3 is TGTGCCACACAACCTCGTTCCACAGATACGCAGTATTTT. The gene calls are TRBV11-2 and TRBJ2-3; D unclear. CDR3 size: 13 residues. Between the trimmed V and J ends, which lost 10 bases and 2 bases, there was a span of 13 bases. Germline V gene lookup returns CDR1 SGHAT and CDR2 FQNNGV. Filled out from reference TRBV11-2 and TRBJ2-3, the complete variable domain reads EAGVAQSPRYKIIEKRQSVAFWCNPISGHATLYWYQQILGQGPKLLIQFQNNGVVDDSQLPKDRFSAERLKGVDSTLKIQPAKLEDSAVYLCATQPRSTDTQYFGPGTRLTVL.

J is TRBJ2-1 and V is TRBV6-1, with TRBD2 as a possible D gene (6 bases). This CDR3 comprises 13 residues. Germline V CDR1 and CDR2: MNHNS, SASEGT. V was trimmed by 8 bases and J by 6 bases, leaving 14 bases between them. CDR3 amino acids: CASRGLASNEQFF. CDR3 nucleotide sequence: TGTGCCAGCCGGGGGTTAGCGTCCAATGAGCAGTTCTTC.

The V gene is TRBV9, the J gene TRBJ2-1; maybe TRBD2 (6 bases). Trimming left V 4 bases short and J 0 bases short, with 11 bases between. The CDR3 runs 15 residues. Germline V gene data show CDR1 as SGDLS and CDR2 as YYNGEE. The CDR3 loop reads CASSSRGSSYNEQFF. CDR3 coding DNA: TGTGCCAGCAGCTCCCGGGGGAGCTCCTACAATGAGCAGTTCTTC.

The chain uses TRBV5-1 and TRBJ2-2, with TRBD2 identical over 10 bases. This CDR3 spans 16 amino acids. The V segment lost 0 bases and the J segment 5 bases; nucleotides outside the gene matches: 4. Per germline, CDR1 SGHRS and CDR2 YFSETQ. The CDR3 bases are TGCGCCAGCAGCTTGGGACTAGCGGGCCCTACCGGGGAGCTGTTTTTT. Encoded protein: CASSLGLAGPTGELFF.

The chain employs TRBV5-4 and TRBJ1-2, with 10 bases that match TRBD1. Trimming cost V 4 bases and J 0 bases; bases outside gene matches: 6. The CDR3 consists of 16 residues. The germline gives CDR1 SGHNT, CDR2 YYREEE (reference sequence). The CDR3 coding sequence is TGTGCCAGCAGCCCCGGGACAGGGGTCCCTAACTATGGCTACACCTTC. This sequence encodes CASSPGTGVPNYGYTF.

The chain recombines TRBV28 with TRBJ1-2; the match to TRBD1 covers 10 bases. Germline lookup yields CDR1 MDHEN and CDR2 SYDVKM. The CDR3 extends over 17 amino acids. V was clipped by 2 bases and J by 0 bases; unmatched bases: 6. The CDR3 nucleotides read TGTGCCAGCAGTTTAGAGGGACAGGGGCCGGCTAACTATGGCTACACCTTC. Amino acids: CASSLEGQGPANYGYTF.

This sequence joins TRBV5-4 and TRBJ2-7, with 8 nucleotides matching TRBD2. Germline trimming cut 0 bases from V and 4 bases from J; bases unmatched to any gene: 9. The CDR3 length is 16 residues. Looked up from germline, CDR1 is SGHNT and CDR2 is YYREEE (reference sequence). CDR3 protein: CASSLGLGSGIYEQYF. The CDR3 coding sequence is TGTGCCAGCAGCTTGGGTTTGGGTAGCGGGATTTACGAGCAGTACTTC.

The gene calls are TRBV30 and TRBJ1-2; unclear D gene. Trimming took off 3 bases at V and 4 bases at J, with 6 bases between the two ends. CDR3 length equals 11 residues. Germline CDR1 GTSNPN, CDR2 SVGIG (reference sequence). CDR3 sequence: CAWRGAYGYTF. CDR3 DNA: TGTGCCTGGAGGGGAGCCTATGGCTACACCTTC.

DNA for the CDR3: TGTGCCAGCTCACCACCGGGGGCATCGGACCGTAATGAAAAACTGTTTTTT. Translation gives CASSPPGASDRNEKLFF. V is TRBV18 and J is TRBJ1-4; D perhaps matches TRBD1 (6 bases). Per the germline V gene, CDR1 is KGHSH and CDR2 is LQKENI. The CDR3 runs to 17 residues. Trimming took 0 bases from V and 4 from J, leaving 15 bases between them.

The chain uses TRBV5-1 and TRBJ1-1; 7 bases are a match to TRBD1. CDR3 length: 17 residues. Unmatched junction bases numbered 16, after V lost 4 bases and J lost 4 bases. Germline V lookup: CDR1 SGHRS, CDR2 YFSETQ. The CDR3 DNA is TGCGCCAGCAGCGAGGACAGGAGCGGACTTCTTTTCACTGAAGCTTTCTTT. Protein: CASSEDRSGLLFTEAFF.

This rearrangement joins TRBV6-5 to TRBJ1-2, with 9 nucleotides matching TRBD1. From germline, CDR1 is MNHEY and CDR2 SVGAGI. Unmatched junction bases numbered 5, after V lost 1 base and J lost 5 bases. The CDR3 is 15 residues long. In nucleotides, the CDR3 is TGTGCCAGCAGTTACTTACCGGGACAGGGATATGGCTACACCTTC. Translated, it gives CASSYLPGQGYGYTF.

The V call is TRBV6-5, the J call TRBJ2-3, with 9 positions matching TRBD2. The CDR3 loop spans 16 amino acids. Germline CDR1 reads MNHEY; CDR2 reads SVGAGI. V shed 2 bases, J shed 1 base, and the junction held 4 bases outside the gene matches. The CDR3 bases are TGTGCCAGCAGTTACGAACGGACTAGCGGCACAGATACGCAGTATTTT. Residues: CASSYERTSGTDTQYF.